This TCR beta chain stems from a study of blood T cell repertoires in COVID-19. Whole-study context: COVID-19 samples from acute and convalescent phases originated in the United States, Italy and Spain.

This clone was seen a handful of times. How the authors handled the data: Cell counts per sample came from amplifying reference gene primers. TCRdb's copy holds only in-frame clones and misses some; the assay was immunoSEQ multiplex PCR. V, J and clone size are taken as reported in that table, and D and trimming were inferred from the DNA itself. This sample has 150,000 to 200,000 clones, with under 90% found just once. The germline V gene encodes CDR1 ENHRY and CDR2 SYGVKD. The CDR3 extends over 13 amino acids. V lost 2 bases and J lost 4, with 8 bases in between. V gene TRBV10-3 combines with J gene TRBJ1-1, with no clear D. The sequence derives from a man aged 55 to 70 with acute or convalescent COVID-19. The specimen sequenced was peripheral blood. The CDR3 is CAISENVGTEAFF. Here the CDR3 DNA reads TGTGCCATCAGTGAGAATGTCGGCACTGAAGCTTTCTTT.